The 2 T cell receptor beta chains given below trace back to one sample, sequenced in a study of blood T cell repertoires in COVID-19. Assay used: immunoSEQ multiplex PCR; TCRdb lists only in-frame clones, some missing. The table has 200,000 to 300,000 clones, around 89% seen once; the top ten hold 2% to 2.5%. Source material: PBMCs or T cells enriched from blood (not recorded which). Source of these receptors: a middle-aged woman with acute COVID-19.

This chain joins TRBV6-6 and TRBJ1-6; 7 bases are a match to TRBD1. V shed 2 bases and J 10 bases; nucleotides not matched to a gene: 5. Germline V gene sequence: CDR1 MNHNY, CDR2 SVGAGI (reference sequence). The length of the CDR3 is 14 residues. CDR3 protein: CASSYGQGGSPLHF. CDR3 in DNA: TGTGCCAGCAGTTACGGGCAGGGGGGATCACCCCTCCACTTT.

The DNA for the CDR3 is TGTGCCAGCAGCTTAGTCATAGCGGGGGGGCCGAGGACCAAAAACATTCAGTACTTC. Encoded protein: CASSLVIAGGPRTKNIQYF. The gene calls are TRBV7-8 and TRBJ2-4, with 11 bases that match TRBD2. This CDR3 has 19 amino acids. CDR1 and CDR2 from the germline V gene are SGHVS and FQNEAQ. After removal of 1 base from V and 2 bases from J, the junction contained 10 bases not matched to a gene.